In its sample, the clone carrying this T cell receptor (beta chain) was seen a few times. Its antigen remains unidentified. A read error may produce the germline difference seen at one junction end. The CDR3 length is 15 residues. The germline V gene has CDR1 LGHDT and CDR2 YNNKEL (reference sequence). This entry belongs to a study of T cells after yellow fever vaccination. Study-level points and caveats: Weaker, the secondary response peaked sooner, at day 5 versus 15. FACS-sorted repertoires could contain abundant clonotypes contaminating from the bulk population. Boosting was followed by the reappearance of most primary-vaccination clones (96% CD4, about 90% CD8).

Via MiXCR, TCRdb re-called the 5' RACE reads, giving one row per CDR3 protein. The sample includes some 390,000 distinct CDR3 sequences, approximately 5.7% of them seen just once. This clonotype was obtained from a man aged 25-40 years who received the YFV17D yellow fever vaccine. Sequenced here: PBMCs, sampled 5 days after the yellow fever booster vaccination. The chain is built from TRBV3-1 and TRBJ1-3; D is ambiguous. The CDR3 nucleotides are TGTGCCAGCAGTAAGACCCCGGCCTCTGGAAACACCACATATTTT. It encodes CASSKTPASGNTTYF.